One and the same sample provided the 4 T cell receptor beta chains below, sequenced in a study of Ad26.COV2.S vaccination and SARS-CoV-2 variants. Libraries were prepared by immunoSEQ multiplex PCR; TCRdb keeps only in-frame clonotypes and omits some of them. The sample includes about 370,000 clones, 70% to 90% of them seen just once. Treatment noted: 15 to 20 received Ad26.COV2.S at low or high dose, single or two shots; several received placebo; per-sample allocation not given. Collection of the samples took place on day 63 after the first injection of vaccine or placebo. This sample comprised peripheral blood, obtained in a trial of Ad26.COV2.S vaccine versus placebo. These receptors were obtained from a person aged 18 to 59 who received the Ad26.COV2.S COVID-19 vaccine or a placebo.

The CDR3 DNA reads TGTGCCAGCAGCGCAGAAGGACAGCCTCCTAACTATGGCTACACCTTC. Residues: CASSAEGQPPNYGYTF. This sequence joins TRBV11-2 and TRBJ1-2, with D maybe TRBD1 (6 bases). Trimming cost V 5 bases and J 0 bases, with 16 bases left between them. The CDR3 has 16 amino acids. From germline, CDR1 is SGHAT and CDR2 FQNNGV.

This sequence joins TRBV23-1 and TRBJ1-5; 8 bases are shared with TRBD1. TRBV23-1 is labeled an ORF, and its function is uncertain. The CDR3 covers 16 residues. Trimming at V came to 2 bases and at J to 7 bases, leaving 10 bases not matched to a gene. The CDR3 loop reads CASSQPSRGLGQPQHF. CDR3 coding DNA: TGCGCCAGCAGTCAACCTAGCAGGGGGCTGGGGCAGCCCCAGCATTTT.

The rearrangement uses TRBV7-6 and TRBJ1-1, with D maybe TRBD1 (5 bases). The CDR3 length is 15 residues. Trimming took off 7 bases at V and 4 bases at J, with 19 bases between the two ends. CDR1 is SGHVS, CDR2 FNYEAQ, per germline. For the CDR3, the DNA is TGTGCCAGCACCCCTACGCGGGGGATTGGCACTGAAGCTTTCTTT. It yields the protein CASTPTRGIGTEAFF. Looking up the rest from reference TRBV7-6 and TRBJ1-1 gives the full variable domain: GAGVSQSPRYKVTKRGQDVALRCDPISGHVSLYWYRQALGQGPEFLTYFNYEAQQDKSGLPNDRFSAERPEGSISTLTIQRTEQRDSAMYRCASTPTRGIGTEAFFGQGTRLTVV.

V usage is TRBV30 and J usage is TRBJ2-1; unclear D gene. V lost 2 bases and J lost 7, with 12 bases in between. The CDR3 sequence is 13 residues long. Germline V gives CDR1 GTSNPN, CDR2 SVGIG (reference sequence). The CDR3 sequence: CAWSLKGTNEQFF. The DNA of the CDR3 is TGTGCCTGGAGTCTCAAGGGCACAAATGAGCAGTTCTTC.